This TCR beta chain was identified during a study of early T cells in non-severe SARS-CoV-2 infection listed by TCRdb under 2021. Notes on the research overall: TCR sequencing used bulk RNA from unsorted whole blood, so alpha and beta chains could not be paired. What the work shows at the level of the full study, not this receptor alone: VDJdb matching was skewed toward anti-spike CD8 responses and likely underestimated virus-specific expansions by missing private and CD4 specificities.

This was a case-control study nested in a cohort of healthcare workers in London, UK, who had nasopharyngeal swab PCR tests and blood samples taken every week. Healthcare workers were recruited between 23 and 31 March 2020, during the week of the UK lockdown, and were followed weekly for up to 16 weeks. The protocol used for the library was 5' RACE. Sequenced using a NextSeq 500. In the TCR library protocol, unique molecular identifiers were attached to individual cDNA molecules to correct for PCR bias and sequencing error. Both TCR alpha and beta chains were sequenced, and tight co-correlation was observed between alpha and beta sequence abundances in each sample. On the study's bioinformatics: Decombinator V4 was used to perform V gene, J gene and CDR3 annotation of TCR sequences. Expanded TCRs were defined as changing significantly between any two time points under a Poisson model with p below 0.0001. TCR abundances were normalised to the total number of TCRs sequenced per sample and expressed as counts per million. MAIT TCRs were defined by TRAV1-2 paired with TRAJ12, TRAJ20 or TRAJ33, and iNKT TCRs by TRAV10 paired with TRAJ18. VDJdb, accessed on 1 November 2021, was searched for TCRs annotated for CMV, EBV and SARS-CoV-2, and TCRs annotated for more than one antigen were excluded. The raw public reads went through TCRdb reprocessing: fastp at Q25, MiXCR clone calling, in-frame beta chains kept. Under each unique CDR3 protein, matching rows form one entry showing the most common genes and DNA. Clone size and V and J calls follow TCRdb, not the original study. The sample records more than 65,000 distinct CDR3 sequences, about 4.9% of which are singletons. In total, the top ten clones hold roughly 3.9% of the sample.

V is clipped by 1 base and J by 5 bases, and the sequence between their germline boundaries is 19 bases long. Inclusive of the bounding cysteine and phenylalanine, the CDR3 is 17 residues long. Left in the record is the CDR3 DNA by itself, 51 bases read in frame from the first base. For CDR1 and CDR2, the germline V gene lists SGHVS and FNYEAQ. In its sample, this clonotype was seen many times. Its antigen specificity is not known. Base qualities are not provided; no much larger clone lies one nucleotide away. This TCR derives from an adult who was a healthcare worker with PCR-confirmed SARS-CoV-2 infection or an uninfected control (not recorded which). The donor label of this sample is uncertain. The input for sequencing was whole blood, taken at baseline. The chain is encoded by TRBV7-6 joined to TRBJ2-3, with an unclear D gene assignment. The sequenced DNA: TGTGCCAGCAGCTTAGGGTTTGCACAGCCCTGGTTAGATACGCAGTATTTT. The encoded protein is CASSLGFAQPWLDTQYF.